The 20 T cell receptor beta chains listed next were all sequenced from one sample in a study of cytomegalovirus exposure and HLA in healthy donors (TCRdb year 2017). Receptor libraries were prepared by the immunoSEQ multiplex PCR assay. The multiplex PCR relied on a mix of 60 forward primers for TCR Vbeta segments and 13 reverse primers for TCR Jbeta segments. TCRdb mirrors the immuneACCESS table, restricted to in-frame sequences. Some clones are absent from its copies; in checked studies, under half trace to an unresolved V gene, and the reason for the others is unknown. Present in this sample are around 280,000 clones, approximately 90% of which were seen just once. Of the sample, roughly 2.3% is held by the ten largest clones. The sequenced sample was PBMCs. Every receptor here comes from a woman aged 18-29 years in good health and CMV-seronegative.

The V gene is TRBV30, the J gene TRBJ1-2; D is perhaps TRBD1 (5 bases). Germline values: CDR1 GTSNPN, CDR2 SVGIG (reference sequence). Between the trimmed V and J ends, which lost 0 bases and 11 bases, there was a span of 25 bases. This CDR3 is 16 amino acids long. This CDR3 is CAWSVQMAGRPQRYTF. The CDR3, as DNA: TGTGCCTGGAGTGTACAGATGGCAGGGCGACCTCAGAGATACACCTTC.

The chain has TRBV5-1 and TRBJ2-5; the match to TRBD1 covers 10 bases. V dropped 0 bases and J dropped 11; count of bases not matched to a gene: 10. This CDR3 spans 15 amino acids. Germline loops: CDR1 SGHRS, CDR2 YFSETQ. In DNA, the CDR3 is TGCGCCAGCAGCTTGGGGACAGGGGGGGAATTTGAGCAGTACTTC. It translates to CASSLGTGGEFEQYF.

The chain links TRBV7-3 to TRBJ2-1; D gene uncertain. V gave up 3 bases and J gave up 13 bases, with 10 bases separating them. Germline loops: CDR1 SGHTA, CDR2 FQGTGA. The length of the CDR3 is 11 residues. This CDR3 reads CASSLMGSQFF. The CDR3 region has the DNA TGTGCCAGCAGCTTGATGGGCTCCCAGTTCTTC.

The chain carries TRBV4-2 and TRBJ1-5, with TRBD1 matching over 10 bases. The CDR3 contains 17 residues. The germline CDR1 and CDR2 sequences are LGHNA and YNFKEQ. V lost 3 bases and J lost 0; bases outside the gene matches: 5. The CDR3: CASSHPGQGNSNQPQHF. Written as DNA, the CDR3 is TGTGCCAGCAGCCACCCGGGACAGGGGAATAGCAATCAGCCCCAGCATTTT.

V usage is TRBV5-6 and J usage is TRBJ2-7; D gene ambiguous. Trimming took off 1 base at V and 2 bases at J, with 4 bases between the two ends. Looked up from germline, CDR1 is SGHDT and CDR2 is YYEEEE. CDR3 length equals 12 residues. The CDR3 region is CASSLIAYEQYF. The CDR3 DNA is TGTGCCAGCAGCTTGATAGCCTACGAGCAGTACTTC.

V is TRBV5-4 and J is TRBJ2-1; 10 bases are shared with TRBD2. The length of the CDR3 is 16 residues. V trimming: 4 bases; J trimming: 7 bases; junction bases outside the gene matches: 11. The germline V gene has CDR1 SGHNT and CDR2 YYREEE (reference sequence). The CDR3 here is CASSPHPGLAENEQFF. The CDR3 nucleotides are TGTGCCAGCAGCCCCCACCCAGGACTAGCGGAAAATGAGCAGTTCTTC.

J is TRBJ2-7 and V is TRBV6-5, with unresolved D. V dropped 5 bases and J dropped 0 bases, with 8 bases sitting between them. The CDR3 consists of 13 residues. Germline CDR1 reads MNHEY; CDR2 reads SVGAGI. In nucleotides, the CDR3 is TGTGCCAGCAGTCGCCCGAGCTCCTACGAGCAGTACTTC. Its translation: CASSRPSSYEQYF.

The count of this clone is one. This chain joins TRBV19 and TRBJ2-7; the match to TRBD2 covers 7 bases. Germline V gene data show CDR1 as LNHDA and CDR2 as SQIVND (reference sequence). This CDR3 comprises 12 residues. The V gene end was trimmed by 5 bases and the J gene end by 8 bases; junction bases not matched to a gene: 6. The CDR3 sequence: CASSSTGGQQYF. The CDR3 DNA follows: TGTGCCAGTAGTTCAACGGGGGGACAGCAGTACTTC. Full variable domain (rest looked up from reference TRBV19 and TRBJ2-7): DGGITQSPKYLFRKEGQNVTLSCEQNLNHDAMYWYRQDPGQGLRLIYYSQIVNDFQKGDIAEGYSVSREKKESFPLTVTSAQKNPTAFYLCASSSTGGQQYFGPGTRLTVT.

The chain links TRBV19 to TRBJ2-6, with D tentatively TRBD1 (6 bases). Germline CDR1 is LNHDA and CDR2 is SQIVND (reference sequence). V lost 5 bases and J lost 2, with 22 bases in between. The CDR3 totals 19 residues. CDR3 coding DNA: TGTGCCAGTAGTGGAGCGACTGACAGGTCGTCCACTGGGGCCAACGTCCTGACTTTC. This encodes CASSGATDRSSTGANVLTF. Combining the CDR3 with reference TRBV19 and TRBJ2-6 gives the whole variable domain DGGITQSPKYLFRKEGQNVTLSCEQNLNHDAMYWYRQDPGQGLRLIYYSQIVNDFQKGDIAEGYSVSREKKESFPLTVTSAQKNPTAFYLCASSGATDRSSTGANVLTFGAGSRLTVL.

The V call is TRBV10-1, the J call TRBJ2-2; TRBD2 aligns across 8 bases. Per germline, CDR1 WNHNN and CDR2 SYGVQD (reference sequence). The CDR3 is 15 residues long. With 2 bases clipped from V and 3 bases from J, the junction kept 2 bases outside the gene matches. CDR3 loop: CASSEAGGDTGELFF. In DNA form, the CDR3 reads TGCGCCAGCAGTGAGGCGGGGGGCGACACCGGGGAGCTGTTTTTT.

The chain couples TRBV6-5 to TRBJ2-2, with 7 positions matching TRBD1. V lost 5 bases, J lost 6 bases, and 9 bases stayed unmatched. In germline, CDR1 is MNHEY, CDR2 SVGAGI. This CDR3 spans 15 amino acids. CDR3 coding DNA: TGTGCCAGCAGTACCCAGACAGGGTCCCCCGGGGAGCTGTTTTTT. Its protein product is CASSTQTGSPGELFF.

The chain couples TRBV5-1 to TRBJ1-4, with D possibly TRBD1 on 6 matching bases. The CDR3 has 13 residues. V was shortened by 5 bases and J by 4 bases, with 9 bases between the two germline ends. Looked up from germline, CDR1 is SGHRS and CDR2 is YFSETQ. The CDR3 region has the DNA TGCGCCAGCAGACAGGGTATTAATGAAAAACTGTTTTTT. This codes for CASRQGINEKLFF.

The rearrangement uses TRBV2 and TRBJ2-5; D perhaps matches TRBD2 (6 bases). The CDR3 sequence is 14 residues long. Trimming left V 7 bases short and J 0 bases short, with 12 bases between. The germline CDR1 and CDR2 sequences are SNHLY and FYNNEI. The CDR3 loop reads CASTRTTYQETQYF. The CDR3 DNA reads as TGTGCCAGCACCAGGACTACATACCAAGAGACCCAGTACTTC.

The genes are TRBV7-2 and TRBJ2-6; D is undetermined. CDR3 size: 16 residues. Trimming pared 0 bases from V and 0 bases from J, leaving 6 bases between. The germline V gene has CDR1 SGHTA and CDR2 FQGNSA. This CDR3 reads CASSLAPGSGANVLTF. The CDR3, as DNA: TGTGCCAGCAGCTTAGCTCCGGGCTCTGGGGCCAACGTCCTGACTTTC.

The chain joins TRBV13 to TRBJ2-3, with 8 bases matching TRBD1. This CDR3 has 16 residues. J was trimmed by 0 bases and V by 7 bases; bases with no gene match: 9. Germline lookup yields CDR1 PRHDT and CDR2 FYEKMQ (reference sequence). The CDR3 DNA reads TGTGCCAGCAAGTCAGGGGGCTCCTGGAGCACAGATACGCAGTATTTT. As protein: CASKSGGSWSTDTQYF.

This chain links TRBV19 with TRBJ1-1; D ambiguous. The CDR3 is 15 amino acids. Germline V gene data show CDR1 as LNHDA and CDR2 as SQIVND (reference sequence). V lost 1 base and J 0 bases, leaving 9 bases between the germline ends. This chain's CDR3 is CASSIGWQMNTEAFF. The DNA for the CDR3 is TGTGCCAGTAGTATAGGGTGGCAAATGAACACTGAAGCTTTCTTT.

The chain is built from TRBV9 and TRBJ2-1; D possibly corresponds to TRBD2 (5 bases). Deletions cut 4 bases from V and 1 base from J, with 15 bases between. The CDR3 is made up of 16 amino acids. The germline V gene encodes CDR1 SGDLS and CDR2 YYNGEE. CDR3 nucleotides: TGTGCCAGCAGCCCCGAGGTAGCGCCTTCCTACAATGAGCAGTTCTTC. Translating it yields CASSPEVAPSYNEQFF.

The rearrangement uses TRBV11-2 and TRBJ2-2; the match to TRBD2 covers 10 bases. CDR3 length equals 18 residues. V lost 1 base to trimming and J lost 1 base; unmatched junction nucleotides: 6. From germline, CDR1 is SGHAT and CDR2 FQNNGV. This CDR3 reads CASSLGAPSGRNTGELFF. Written as DNA, the CDR3 is TGTGCCAGCAGCTTAGGAGCCCCTAGCGGGAGGAACACCGGGGAGCTGTTTTTT.

The chain has TRBV19 and TRBJ2-7; D not certain. From germline, CDR1 is LNHDA and CDR2 SQIVND (reference sequence). The CDR3 runs to 13 residues. Trimming cost V 5 bases and J 2 bases, with 10 bases left between them. DNA for the CDR3: TGTGCCAGTAGTCCCCCAGAAACCTACGAGCAGTACTTC. Protein: CASSPPETYEQYF.

V usage is TRBV6-1 and J usage is TRBJ1-4, with D possibly TRBD1 on 6 matching bases. Trimming took 3 bases from V and 5 from J, leaving 13 bases between them. The CDR3 sequence is 15 residues long. Per germline, CDR1 MNHNS and CDR2 SASEGT. In DNA, the CDR3 is TGTGCCAGCAGTGACCCCCGGGACACGAATGAAAAACTGTTTTTT. Amino acids: CASSDPRDTNEKLFF.